The next 22 T cell receptor beta chains were all read from a single sample in a study of CD8 T cells in Susac syndrome. Random hexamers were used to reverse transcribe about 0.45 to 1 ug of RNA. TCRdb processed the immunoSEQ multiplex PCR reads anew with MiXCR; each CDR3 protein has one entry. This repertoire shows 300,000 or so distinct CDR3 sequences, approximately 90% found once; its top ten account for around 0.07%. Sequenced sample: CD4+ T cells from PBMCs. Receptors originate from a human donor with multiple sclerosis.

The J gene is TRBJ2-2, the V gene TRBV6-2 or TRBV6-3; D may correspond to TRBD1 or TRBD2 (5 bases each). The CDR3 totals 12 residues. The V end lost 8 bases, the J end lost 7 bases, and 11 bases lay between the germline ends. From germline, CDR1 is MNHEY and CDR2 SVGEGT. Here the CDR3 reads CASGTLVGELFF. CDR3 bases: TGTGCCAGCGGGACCTTGGTCGGGGAGCTGTTTTTT.

This sequence joins TRBV20-1 and TRBJ2-1; either TRBD1 or TRBD2 may fit D (5 bases each). CDR1 is DFQATT, CDR2 SNEGSKA, per germline (reference sequence). This CDR3 comprises 14 residues. The V gene lost 6 bases and the J gene lost 5 bases, with 17 bases spanning the gap. The CDR3, as DNA: TGCAGTGCCCCTCCCTATGGGGGAAACAATGAGCAGTTCTTC. Translating gives CSAPPYGGNNEQFF.

The V call is TRBV5-6, the J call TRBJ2-5; 15 bases match TRBD2. V lost 2 bases to trimming and J lost 5 bases; unmatched junction nucleotides: 7. The CDR3 extends over 17 amino acids. The germline V gene encodes CDR1 SGHDT and CDR2 YYEEEE. The CDR3 region is CASSFRTSGRADETQYF. The CDR3, as DNA: TGTGCCAGCAGCTTCCGGACTAGCGGGAGGGCCGATGAGACCCAGTACTTC.

The rearrangement joins TRBV5-4 to TRBJ2-4, with D perhaps TRBD2 (6 bases). CDR3 length equals 17 residues. Germline V lookup: CDR1 SGHNT, CDR2 YYREEE (reference sequence). Trimming removed 0 bases from V and 0 bases from J, with 13 bases in between. This chain's CDR3 is CASSLDSGLLAKNIQYF. CDR3 nucleotide sequence: TGTGCCAGCAGCTTGGATAGCGGACTACTAGCCAAAAACATTCAGTACTTC.

V usage is TRBV12-5 and J usage is TRBJ2-7, with 8 bases identical to TRBD1. The CDR3 extends over 13 amino acids. Losses at the gene ends were 3 bases for V and 5 bases for J; bases not matched to a gene: 3. Looked up from germline, CDR1 is LGHNT and CDR2 is FRNRAP. The CDR3 region is CASGFQGADEQYF. The DNA of the CDR3 is TGTGCTAGTGGTTTCCAGGGGGCGGACGAGCAGTACTTC.

The chain combines TRBV5-1 with TRBJ2-7; TRBD1 matches 9 bases. J lost 5 bases, V lost 4 bases, and 10 bases had no gene match. Germline CDR1 and CDR2: SGHRS and YFSETQ. The CDR3 length is 15 residues. This chain's CDR3 is CASSPNRDRVDEQYF. The CDR3 DNA follows: TGCGCCAGCAGCCCCAACCGGGACAGGGTCGACGAGCAGTACTTC.

The CDR3 DNA follows: TGCGCCAGCAGCCCGACGAAGGGACAGGAGAAGCCTAACTATGGCTACACCTTC. This encodes CASSPTKGQEKPNYGYTF. The chain recombines TRBV4-1 with TRBJ1-2; 8 bases are a match to TRBD1. The CDR3 loop spans 18 amino acids. V was clipped by 4 bases and J by 0 bases; unmatched bases: 13. Germline V gene lookup returns CDR1 MGHRA and CDR2 YSYEKL.

The V call is TRBV5-4, the J call TRBJ2-2; D might be TRBD2 (5 bases). Trimming stripped 0 bases from V and 1 base from J, with 10 bases between. The germline CDR1 and CDR2 sequences are SGHNT and YYREEE (reference sequence). The CDR3 consists of 16 residues. CDR3: CASSLGYGGNTGELFF. The DNA for the CDR3 is TGTGCCAGCAGCTTGGGGTATGGAGGGAACACCGGGGAGCTGTTTTTT.

This sequence joins TRBV5-4 and TRBJ1-6, with D possibly being TRBD1 (5 bases). Germline values: CDR1 SGHNT, CDR2 YYREEE (reference sequence). The CDR3 length is 16 residues. V was shortened by 3 bases and J by 0 bases, with 10 bases between the two germline ends. CDR3 region: CASSSGGSSYNSPLHF. CDR3 sequence (DNA): TGTGCCAGCAGCTCGGGGGGAAGCTCCTATAATTCACCCCTCCACTTT.

The chain carries TRBV5-6 and TRBJ1-2, with D possibly being TRBD1 (6 bases). V was cut by 4 bases and J by 8 bases, with 15 bases left in between. Germline-derived CDR1 and CDR2 are SGHDT and YYEEEE. This CDR3 has 13 amino acids. CDR3 nucleotide sequence: TGTGCCAGCAGCCGAGGCGCGGGGGCAGGCTACACCTTC. Translated, it gives CASSRGAGAGYTF.

On this clonotype: Relative to the germline gene, one junction end is altered; a read error may explain this. The CDR3 spells CASTLGSQGAWRDSNQPQHF. CDR3 DNA sequence: TGTGCCAGCACCTTAGGATCACAGGGGGCCTGGAGGGATAGCAATCAGCCCCAGCATTTT. V gene TRBV7-8 combines with J gene TRBJ1-5; 9 positions match TRBD1. The CDR3 is made up of 20 amino acids. Germline CDR1 and CDR2: SGHVS and FQNEAQ.

This sequence joins TRBV6-1 and TRBJ1-2; 12 bases line up with TRBD1. This CDR3 has 18 residues. Unmatched junction bases numbered 14, after V lost 5 bases and J lost 4 bases. Germline V gene lookup returns CDR1 MNHNS and CDR2 SASEGT. CDR3 amino acids: CASSQGTGGMLFIYGYTF. CDR3 coding DNA: TGTGCCAGCAGTCAAGGGACAGGGGGCATGTTGTTCATCTATGGCTACACCTTC.

V is TRBV7-2 and J is TRBJ1-1; D gene uncertain. The CDR3 has 14 residues. Per the germline V gene, CDR1 is SGHTA and CDR2 is FQGNSA. V lost 5 bases, J lost 3 bases, and 13 bases lay in between. The CDR3 here is CASSPRLVDTEAFF. The CDR3 DNA is TGTGCCAGCAGCCCCCGGTTAGTGGACACTGAAGCTTTCTTT.

The V and J genes are TRBV4-2 and TRBJ1-2; the match to TRBD1 covers 7 bases. Germline assignment: CDR1 LGHNA and CDR2 YNFKEQ. The CDR3 has 15 residues. J lost 8 bases, V lost 0 bases, and 9 bases had no gene match. CDR3 bases: TGTGCCAGCAGCCAAGAAACGGTAGGGGGCCCGGGCTACACCTTC. Translating gives CASSQETVGGPGYTF.

The chain joins TRBV5-1 to TRBJ1-4; D gene uncertain. Germline V gives CDR1 SGHRS, CDR2 YFSETQ. V dropped 1 base and J dropped 4 bases, with 11 bases sitting between them. This CDR3 has 15 amino acids. The CDR3 nucleotides are TGCGCCAGCAGCTTGAGACACTCGGGTAATGAAAAACTGTTTTTT. Translation: CASSLRHSGNEKLFF.

The chain has TRBV21-1 and TRBJ1-2. TRBV21-1 is termed a pseudogene. The CDR3 has 15 residues. Here the CDR3 reads CASSKARQLNYGYTF. The CDR3 DNA reads TGTGCCAGCAGCAAAGCTAGACAGCTCAACTATGGCTACACCTTC.

The CDR3 protein is CASSLEAGIYEQYF. CDR3 nucleotides: TGCGCCAGCAGCTTGGAGGCAGGGATCTACGAGCAGTACTTC. The V gene is TRBV5-1, the J gene TRBJ2-7; TRBD1 might be the D (5 bases). With 0 bases removed from V and 3 bases from J, the gap between germline ends came to 10 bases. Germline V gene lookup returns CDR1 SGHRS and CDR2 YFSETQ. CDR3 length equals 14 residues.

This chain links TRBV15 with TRBJ2-6; D might be TRBD1 (5 bases). Germline V gene lookup returns CDR1 LNHNV and CDR2 YYDKDF (reference sequence). Trimming took off 3 bases at V and 0 bases at J, with 12 bases between the two ends. The CDR3 covers 17 residues. CDR3 nucleotide sequence: TGTGCCACCAGCAGCTCACAGGTTTACTCTGGGGCCAACGTCCTGACTTTC. Encoded protein: CATSSSQVYSGANVLTF.

The rearrangement links TRBV7-9 to TRBJ1-1, with D tentatively TRBD1 (5 bases). This CDR3 has 14 amino acids. The germline V gene has CDR1 SEHNR and CDR2 FQNEAQ (reference sequence). With 1 base removed from V and 8 bases from J, the gap between germline ends came to 14 bases. CDR3 coding DNA: TGTGCCAGCAGCTTAGTGGGGAGGGACGGAGAAGCTTTCTTT. Its translation is CASSLVGRDGEAFF.

The V gene is TRBV12-3 or TRBV12-4, the J gene TRBJ2-1; D possibly corresponds to TRBD2 (5 bases). This CDR3 is 12 amino acids long. V lost 3 bases and J 8 bases, leaving 8 bases between the germline ends. The CDR3 loop is CASSFTRDEQFF. The CDR3, as DNA: TGTGCCAGCAGTTTTACTAGGGATGAGCAGTTCTTC.

DNA for the CDR3: TGCGCCAGCAGCTTGTACGGGAGCCGTGAAGAGCAGTACTTC. Protein: CASSLYGSREEQYF. The rearrangement links TRBV5-1 to TRBJ2-7; D perhaps matches TRBD2 (6 bases). The CDR3 has 14 residues. Germline lookup yields CDR1 SGHRS and CDR2 YFSETQ. V was trimmed by 1 base and J by 7 bases, leaving 15 bases between them.

V gene TRBV14 combines with J gene TRBJ2-5, with D unresolved. Germline CDR1 is SGHDN and CDR2 is FVKESK. Deletions cut 4 bases from V and 5 bases from J, with 23 bases between. CDR3 size: 17 residues. The CDR3 coding sequence is TGTGCCAGCAGCCCCTCGTACGGGCGGTTTACGGCGGAGACCCAGTACTTC. Translating it yields CASSPSYGRFTAETQYF.